These T cell receptor beta chains were read from a single sample in a study of post-analysis software for immune sequencing data. TCRdb processed the PCR reads anew with MiXCR; each CDR3 protein has one entry. This sample yields approximately 660,000 distinct CDR3 sequences, of which 55% to 70% are seen a single time; 10% to 12% belongs to the top ten. The source material was blood. The receptor source for this set is a girl aged 2-10 years with multiple sclerosis. The CDR3 runs from the conserved cysteine through the conserved F or W. Fields, in order: V gene, D gene, J gene, clone size, CDR3 protein, CDR3 DNA. A D gene is named only where the DNA matches it firmly. Rows may omit the clone size; those that give it use once, few, many or a size class.

TRBV7-3	NA	TRBJ1-2	few	CASSPEAGFNGYTF	TGTGCCAGCAGCCCTGAAGCAGGCTTCAATGGCTACACCTTC
TRBV6-2/TRBV6-3	TRBD2	TRBJ2-1	NA	CASIFSGGAPNEQFF	TGTGCCAGCATCTTTAGCGGGGGGGCCCCCAATGAGCAGTTCTTC
TRBV11-2	TRBD2	TRBJ2-5	few	CASSLVPAGAGQETQYF	TGTGCCAGCAGCTTAGTTCCAGCGGGGGCCGGACAAGAGACCCAGTACTTC
TRBV20-1	TRBD2	TRBJ2-1	few	CSASGWASGRSDEQFF	TGCAGTGCTAGTGGGTGGGCTAGCGGGAGGAGTGATGAGCAGTTCTTC
TRBV29-1	NA	TRBJ2-7	NA	CSVESKVSGEQYF	TGCAGCGTTGAATCAAAGGTATCAGGCGAGCAGTACTTC
TRBV20-1	NA	TRBJ1-4	NA	CSASGGNNEKLFF	TGCAGTGCTAGTGGAGGGAACAATGAAAAACTGTTTTTT
TRBV12-3/TRBV12-4	NA	TRBJ2-7	few	CASSLGPNEQYF	TGTGCCAGCAGTTTGGGTCCCAACGAGCAGTACTTC
TRBV4-2	NA	TRBJ2-1	many	CASSQGATSSSHNEQFF	TGTGCCAGCAGCCAAGGGGCGACTAGTTCGTCTCACAATGAGCAGTTCTTC
TRBV6-2/TRBV6-3	NA	TRBJ2-4	few	CASSSGESDIQYF	TGTGCCAGCAGTTCGGGAGAGTCCGACATTCAGTACTTC
TRBV20-1	NA	TRBJ2-3	NA	CSGGGAGDTQYF	TGCAGTGGTGGGGGGGCTGGGGATACGCAGTATTTT
TRBV12-3/TRBV12-4	TRBD2	TRBJ2-1	NA	CASRLSGRANNEQFF	TGTGCCAGCAGACTGAGCGGGAGGGCCAACAATGAGCAGTTCTTC
TRBV10-3	NA	TRBJ2-3	NA	CAISFLNTDTQYF	TGTGCCATCAGTTTCTTAAACACAGATACGCAGTATTTT
TRBV5-1	TRBD1	TRBJ1-2	few	CASRATGKGDYTF	TGCGCCAGCAGGGCGACAGGGAAAGGGGACTACACCTTC
TRBV29-1	TRBD1	TRBJ2-7	once	CSVGRREGQRTYEQYF	TGCAGCGTTGGCCGTCGAGAGGGACAGAGAACCTACGAGCAGTACTTC
TRBV28	NA	TRBJ2-1	NA	CASRDKWGPFYNEQFF	TGTGCCAGCAGGGACAAGTGGGGGCCCTTCTACAATGAGCAGTTCTTC
TRBV20-1	TRBD2	TRBJ2-3	NA	CSARLASGSTDTQYF	TGCAGTGCTAGACTAGCTAGCGGGAGCACAGATACGCAGTATTTT
TRBV29-1	NA	TRBJ2-1	NA	CSVGRGSSYNEQFF	TGCAGCGTTGGAAGGGGGAGCTCCTACAATGAGCAGTTCTTC
TRBV7-2	NA	TRBJ2-1	NA	CASSLEAGRSYNEQFF	TGTGCCAGCAGCTTAGAGGCGGGACGCTCCTACAATGAGCAGTTCTTC
TRBV10-3	NA	TRBJ2-7	NA	CAISTNSYEQYF	TGTGCCATCAGTACCAACAGCTACGAGCAGTACTTC
TRBV12-3/TRBV12-4	NA	TRBJ2-1	NA	CASGSSGQGDEQFF	TGTGCCAGCGGATCTAGCGGGCAGGGGGATGAGCAGTTCTTC
TRBV15	TRBD2	TRBJ2-7	NA	CATSRAGRAYEQYF	TGTGCCACCAGCAGAGCCGGGAGGGCCTACGAGCAGTACTTC
TRBV13	NA	TRBJ2-3	NA	CASSWVDTQYF	TGTGCCAGCAGCTGGGTAGATACGCAGTATTTT
TRBV29-1	TRBD2	TRBJ2-1	NA	CSVTRGTSGPMEQFF	TGCAGCGTTACGCGGGGGACCAGCGGGCCTATGGAGCAGTTCTTC
TRBV2	NA	TRBJ1-1	few	CASRDTEAFF	TGTGCCAGCAGGGACACTGAAGCTTTCTTT
TRBV12-3/TRBV12-4	NA	TRBJ2-5	NA	CASSPGVAGTQETQYF	TGTGCCAGCAGCCCCGGAGTAGCAGGGACCCAAGAGACCCAGTACTTC
TRBV6-5	NA	TRBJ2-7	few	CASSYPGGIYEQYF	TGTGCCAGCAGTTACCCAGGAGGGATCTACGAGCAGTACTTC
TRBV25-1	NA	TRBJ2-5	NA	CASSEYSGPQETQYF	TGTGCCAGCAGTGAATATTCCGGTCCCCAAGAGACCCAGTACTTC
TRBV10-3	NA	TRBJ2-5	NA	CAIGTLGEQYF	TGTGCCATCGGGACTCTGGGAGAGCAGTACTTC
TRBV6-2/TRBV6-3	NA	TRBJ2-1	NA	CASSTTGRKFF	TGTGCCAGCAGCACGACAGGGAGGAAGTTCTTC
TRBV6-2/TRBV6-3	NA	TRBJ2-7	NA	CASSQTRANYEQYF	TGTGCCAGCAGTCAGACGAGGGCTAACTACGAGCAGTACTTC
TRBV12-3/TRBV12-4	NA	TRBJ2-7	few	CASSQSGAAEQYF	TGTGCCAGCTCCCAATCCGGGGCAGCCGAGCAGTACTTC
TRBV12-3/TRBV12-4	NA	TRBJ1-1	NA	CASSRQGTYTEAFF	TGTGCCAGCAGTAGGCAGGGTACTTACACTGAAGCTTTCTTT
TRBV12-3/TRBV12-4	TRBD2	TRBJ2-1	NA	CASTQGLAGGINEQFF	TGTGCCAGCACTCAAGGACTAGCGGGAGGAATAAATGAGCAGTTCTTC
TRBV7-2	TRBD2	TRBJ2-7	NA	CASSLDTSGSSEQYF	TGTGCCAGCAGCTTAGATACTAGCGGGAGTTCCGAGCAGTACTTC
TRBV4-3	TRBD1	TRBJ2-7	NA	CASSLGTGGIYYEQYF	TGCGCCAGCAGCCTCGGGACAGGGGGGATATACTACGAGCAGTACTTC
TRBV29-1	TRBD1	TRBJ2-7	few	CSVFFPDRGYYEQYF	TGCAGCGTTTTCTTCCCGGACAGGGGGTACTACGAGCAGTACTTC
TRBV29-1	NA	TRBJ1-2	NA	CSVGRKQAGGYTF	TGCAGCGTTGGCCGGAAGCAGGCCGGTGGCTACACCTTC
TRBV6-6	NA	TRBJ2-5	NA	CASSYRAQETQYF	TGTGCCAGCAGTTACAGGGCGCAGGAGACCCAGTACTTC
TRBV7-3	NA	TRBJ2-1	NA	CASSLKFGVYNEQFF	TGTGCCAGCAGCTTAAAATTTGGGGTATACAATGAGCAGTTCTTC
TRBV11-2	TRBD2	TRBJ2-5	few	CASAVSSGGEETQYF	TGTGCCAGCGCGGTCTCTAGCGGGGGTGAAGAGACCCAGTACTTC
TRBV4-1	TRBD2	TRBJ2-7	NA	CASSQTTSGGWNEQYF	TGCGCCAGCAGCCAGACGACTAGCGGGGGTTGGAACGAGCAGTACTTC
TRBV12-3/TRBV12-4	TRBD1	TRBJ2-5	NA	CASSEQITQGAKETQYF	TGTGCCAGCAGTGAGCAAATAACACAGGGGGCAAAGGAGACCCAGTACTTC